These 26 T cell receptor beta chains were all obtained from the same sample, sequenced in a study of human T cells and chemical hapten exposure. In TCRdb, the RACE reads were re-called with MiXCR into one record per CDR3 protein. Of more than 300,000 distinct CDR3 sequences detected, roughly 4.6% appear once; the ten largest clones hold approximately 2.4%. The time point is: pre-sensitization, week 0. The treatment: therapeutic diphenylcyclopropenone sensitization with weekly scalp DPC. Here the sequenced sample was whole blood, taken in connection with sensitization to the hapten diphenylcyclopropenone (DPC). These receptors were obtained from a woman in her forties or fifties with alopecia areata. Some clones in this sample may be carry-over from other donors' samples.

This clonotype was seen only a few times. The V call is TRBV21-1, the J call TRBJ1-6. TRBV21-1 is designated a pseudogene. CDR3 length equals 16 residues. CDR3 sequence reads: CASSKDWGGVDSPLHF. In DNA, the CDR3 is TGTGCCAGCAGCAAAGACTGGGGTGGAGTGGATTCACCCCTCCACTTT.

V is TRBV20-1 and J is TRBJ2-2; 11 nucleotides align to TRBD2. Germline lookup yields CDR1 DFQATT and CDR2 SNEGSKA (reference sequence). CDR3 length: 15 residues. With 5 bases clipped from V and 4 bases from J, the junction kept 6 bases outside the gene matches. DNA of the CDR3: TGCAGTGCTCACTCAGGACTAGCGGGCACCGGGGAGCTGTTTTTT. This encodes CSAHSGLAGTGELFF.

This clonotype was counted at least ten times. This sequence joins TRBV5-1 and TRBJ2-3, with 8 bases that match TRBD2. V lost 4 bases, J lost 4 bases, and 11 bases stayed unmatched. The length of the CDR3 is 16 residues. Germline CDR1 reads SGHRS; CDR2 reads YFSETQ. CDR3 nucleotide sequence: TGCGCCAGCAGCCGAACCGGGACTAGTCCCCCAGATACGCAGTATTTT. This translates into CASSRTGTSPPDTQYF.

This clonotype was counted only a few times. This chain connects TRBV7-2 to TRBJ1-5; 9 bases are a match to TRBD1. There are 14 residues in the CDR3. Germline values: CDR1 SGHTA, CDR2 FQGNSA. The V segment lost 4 bases and the J segment 6 bases; nucleotides outside the gene matches: 4. The CDR3 loop is CASSSGTGFQPQHF. For the CDR3, the DNA is TGTGCCAGCAGCTCCGGGACAGGGTTTCAGCCCCAGCATTTT.

This clonotype has ten or more counts. This rearrangement joins TRBV9 to TRBJ1-1, with 7 bases matching TRBD1. Germline trimming cut 3 bases from V and 4 bases from J; bases unmatched to any gene: 12. CDR1 is SGDLS, CDR2 YYNGEE, per germline. The CDR3 is made up of 16 amino acids. The CDR3 DNA reads TGTGCCAGCAGCGAATTCAGGACAGGAGGAAGCACTGAAGCTTTCTTT. It translates to CASSEFRTGGSTEAFF.

This clonotype was recorded a few times. The chain has TRBV30 and TRBJ2-6, with D possibly being TRBD2 (5 bases). This CDR3 is 13 amino acids long. The germline CDR1 and CDR2 sequences are GTSNPN and SVGIG (reference sequence). In DNA, the CDR3 is TGTGCTGGAGGTAACTCTGGGGCCAACGTCCTGACTTTC. Translation: CAGGNSGANVLTF.

CDR3: CASSRTGGYTGELFF. CDR3 nucleotides: TGTGCCAGTAGTCGGACAGGAGGTTATACCGGGGAGCTGTTTTTT. V gene TRBV19 combines with J gene TRBJ2-2; 7 nucleotides match TRBD1. The V gene end was trimmed by 5 bases and the J gene end by 5 bases; junction bases not matched to a gene: 8. The CDR3 runs 15 residues. Germline loops: CDR1 LNHDA, CDR2 SQIVND (reference sequence).

V and J are TRBV20-1 and TRBJ1-1; possible D gene TRBD1, 5 bases. Germline values: CDR1 DFQATT, CDR2 SNEGSKA (reference sequence). The ends were cut back, 1 base at V and 1 base at J, with 10 bases in the middle. The length of the CDR3 is 14 residues. This CDR3 reads CSARGGRENTEAFF. In DNA, the CDR3 is TGCAGTGCTAGAGGGGGCAGGGAGAACACTGAAGCTTTCTTT.

In this sample, this clonotype turned up a few times. The chain links TRBV6-5 to TRBJ1-2; D is ambiguous. CDR3 length equals 14 residues. V was shortened by 4 bases and J by 1 base, with 10 bases between the two germline ends. Germline loops: CDR1 MNHEY, CDR2 SVGAGI. DNA for the CDR3: TGTGCCAGCAGTTCCCCAACAGATAACTATGGCTACACCTTC. It encodes CASSSPTDNYGYTF.

This clonotype turned up a few times. V usage is TRBV6-2 or TRBV6-3 and J usage is TRBJ1-2, with TRBD1 identical over 7 bases. With V trimmed by 2 bases and J by 3 bases, 6 bases remained unmatched. The CDR3 totals 15 residues. Germline V gene lookup returns CDR1 MNHEY and CDR2 SVGEGT. The CDR3 protein is CASSYPPDRDYGYTF. The CDR3 DNA follows: TGTGCCAGCAGTTACCCTCCCGACAGGGACTATGGCTACACCTTC.

This clonotype was counted between two and nine times. The chain carries TRBV28 and TRBJ2-7; 14 nucleotides line up with TRBD2. The CDR3 is made up of 17 amino acids. Germline V gene lookup returns CDR1 MDHEN and CDR2 SYDVKM. J was trimmed by 2 bases and V by 5 bases; bases with no gene match: 8. CDR3 residues: CASSTWTSGRPPYEQYF. The CDR3 nucleotides are TGTGCCAGCAGTACTTGGACTAGCGGGAGGCCTCCCTACGAGCAGTACTTC.

This clonotype occurred many times. V gene TRBV12-3 or TRBV12-4 combines with J gene TRBJ2-1; 12 nucleotides match TRBD2. The CDR3 covers 14 residues. Unmatched junction bases numbered 10, after V lost 4 bases and J lost 15 bases. The chain's CDR3 is CASSSTGLAGLLFF. In DNA form, the CDR3 reads TGTGCCAGCAGTTCTACCGGACTAGCGGGATTGCTGTTCTTC.

This clonotype came up many times. The V and J genes are TRBV5-1 and TRBJ1-4; D perhaps matches TRBD1 (5 bases). Germline V gene sequence: CDR1 SGHRS, CDR2 YFSETQ. Trimming took 5 bases from V and 2 from J, leaving 10 bases between them. The CDR3 runs 14 residues. CDR3 loop: CASSYSGTNEKLFF. In nucleotides, the CDR3 is TGCGCCAGCAGTTACTCAGGGACTAATGAAAAACTGTTTTTT.

This clonotype showed up many times. CDR3: CASNPGLEDTGELFF. The CDR3 nucleotides are TGTGCCAGCAACCCGGGGCTGGAGGACACCGGGGAGCTGTTTTTT. The chain carries TRBV5-6 and TRBJ2-2; D may match TRBD1 or TRBD2 (5 bases each). The CDR3 loop spans 15 amino acids. Trimming pared 6 bases from V and 3 bases from J, leaving 15 bases between. Germline V gene data show CDR1 as SGHDT and CDR2 as YYEEEE. Together with reference TRBV5-6 and TRBJ2-2, the CDR3 gives the full variable domain: DAGVTQSPTHLIKTRGQQVTLRCSPKSGHDTVSWYQQALGQGPQFIFQYYEEEERQRGNFPDRFSGHQFPNYSSELNVNALLLGDSALYLCASNPGLEDTGELFFGEGSRLTVL.

The table lists this clonotype with many counts. The J gene is TRBJ1-1, the V gene TRBV4-2, with D possibly matching TRBD1 (5 bases). The germline V gene encodes CDR1 LGHNA and CDR2 YNFKEQ. Trimming shortened V by 4 bases and J by 6 bases, and 12 bases separated the two germline ends. CDR3 size: 13 residues. The CDR3 protein is CASSPQGVPEAFF. The CDR3 bases are TGTGCCAGCAGCCCGCAGGGTGTTCCTGAAGCTTTCTTT.

This clonotype appeared a few times. The chain is built from TRBV7-8 and TRBJ1-1, with D perhaps matching TRBD1 (6 bases). The length of the CDR3 is 19 residues. The V gene's germline CDR1 is SGHVS and CDR2 FQNEAQ. V lost 0 bases and J 0 bases, leaving 20 bases between the germline ends. The CDR3 sequence is CASSLADLGAGFMNTEAFF. DNA of the CDR3: TGTGCCAGCAGCTTAGCGGATTTGGGGGCAGGCTTCATGAACACTGAAGCTTTCTTT.

The J gene is TRBJ2-1, the V gene TRBV7-2; D gene unclear. In germline, CDR1 is SGHTA, CDR2 FQGNSA. CDR3 length: 12 amino acids. Trimming took off 1 base at V and 8 bases at J, with 6 bases between the two ends. CDR3 amino acids: CASSLDAHEQFF. In DNA, the CDR3 is TGTGCCAGCAGCTTAGATGCCCATGAGCAGTTCTTC. The full variable domain, with the rest looked up from reference TRBV7-2 and TRBJ2-1, is GAGVSQSPSNKVTEKGKDVELRCDPISGHTALYWYRQSLGQGLEFLIYFQGNSAPDKSGLPSDRFSAERTGGSVSTLTIQRTQQEDSAVYLCASSLDAHEQFFGPGTRLTVL.

This clonotype was counted only a few times. The V call is TRBV6-6, the J call TRBJ2-7; 10 nucleotides align to TRBD2. The CDR3 spans 14 residues. V lost 5 bases, J lost 3 bases, and 4 bases stayed unmatched. CDR1 MNHNY and CDR2 SVGAGI come from the germline V gene (reference sequence). CDR3 nucleotide sequence: TGTGCCAGCAGTCCCCTAGCGGGGGTCTACGAGCAGTACTTC. Translation: CASSPLAGVYEQYF.

This chain uses TRBV14 with TRBJ2-7, with D possibly called TRBD1 or TRBD2 (5 bases each). The germline V gene encodes CDR1 SGHDN and CDR2 FVKESK. The ends were cut back, 5 bases at V and 5 bases at J, with 13 bases in the middle. The CDR3 contains 13 residues. The chain's CDR3 is CASSWGKFDEQYF. The CDR3 coding sequence is TGTGCCAGCAGCTGGGGGAAGTTCGACGAGCAGTACTTC.

The table lists this clonotype with many counts. The gene calls are TRBV15 and TRBJ2-5; 11 nucleotides align to TRBD2. The V and J ends lost 7 bases and 3 bases, in that order; junction bases with no gene match: 7. Germline lookup yields CDR1 LNHNV and CDR2 YYDKDF (reference sequence). The CDR3 totals 15 residues. This CDR3 is CATTALAGGEETQYF. The DNA for the CDR3 is TGTGCCACCACCGCCCTAGCGGGAGGTGAAGAGACCCAGTACTTC.

This rearrangement joins TRBV29-1 to TRBJ1-1, with TRBD1 identical over 9 bases. The CDR3 is 13 residues long. After removal of 7 bases from V and 7 bases from J, the junction contained 10 bases not matched to a gene. Germline V gives CDR1 SQVTM, CDR2 ANQGSEA. CDR3 sequence (DNA): TGCAGCGCGCACCAGACAGGGGGGGGTGAAGCTTTCTTT. The encoded protein is CSAHQTGGGEAFF.

This clonotype was seen only a few times. V gene TRBV28 combines with J gene TRBJ2-3, with TRBD2 identical over 9 bases. Germline lookup yields CDR1 MDHEN and CDR2 SYDVKM. Germline trimming cut 4 bases from V and 1 base from J; bases unmatched to any gene: 3. The CDR3 spans 15 residues. CDR3 sequence: CASSSIAGGTDTQYF. The CDR3 DNA follows: TGTGCCAGCAGTTCAATAGCGGGAGGCACAGATACGCAGTATTTT.

This clonotype showed up many times. CDR3 DNA: TGTGCCAGCAGTGAGATCGGAGGAGACACTGAAGCTTTCTTT. Its protein product is CASSEIGGDTEAFF. The chain uses TRBV2 and TRBJ1-1; D gene uncertain. V was cut by 3 bases and J by 3 bases, with 11 bases left in between. Germline V gene lookup returns CDR1 SNHLY and CDR2 FYNNEI. This CDR3 is 14 amino acids long.

This clonotype has a handful of counts. J is TRBJ2-5 and V is TRBV2; tentative D call: TRBD1 (5 bases). V lost 6 bases, J lost 5 bases, and 10 bases lay in between. Germline-derived CDR1 and CDR2 are SNHLY and FYNNEI. This CDR3 contains 12 residues. The CDR3 spells CASSLTDETQYF. Written as DNA, the CDR3 is TGTGCCAGCAGCTTGACAGATGAGACCCAGTACTTC.

The CDR3 region has the DNA TGTGCCAGCAGCTTAGGGCCTCCCGGGACTAGCGGCCAAGAGACCCAGTACTTC. Translating gives CASSLGPPGTSGQETQYF. The chain uses TRBV11-2 and TRBJ2-5; 11 bases agree with TRBD2. The CDR3 consists of 18 residues. Germline values: CDR1 SGHAT, CDR2 FQNNGV. V shed 1 base and J 1 base; nucleotides not matched to a gene: 8.

The J gene is TRBJ1-4, the V gene TRBV20-1; 7 bases map to TRBD1. J lost 7 bases, V lost 4 bases, and 9 bases had no gene match. Germline V lookup: CDR1 DFQATT, CDR2 SNEGSKA (reference sequence). CDR3 length: 14 amino acids. The CDR3 nucleotides are TGCAGTGCTATTTTACAGGGGCTAAGTGAAAAACTGTTTTTT. Its protein product is CSAILQGLSEKLFF.